The 21 T cell receptor beta chains in this list originate from one sample, sequenced in a study of T cell responses to AZD1222 COVID-19 vaccine. Using immunoSEQ multiplex PCR, the repertoire was profiled, and TCRdb retains in-frame clones only, with some absent. The table includes about 120,000 clones, over 75% detected once. The specimen comprised peripheral blood, sampled on day 0 of AZD1222 vaccination. These TCRs come from an adult in good health.

The gene calls are TRBV27 and TRBJ2-7; the D gene is possibly TRBD2 (7 bases). The CDR3 is 16 residues long. In germline, CDR1 is MNHEY, CDR2 SMNVEV (reference sequence). V lost 5 bases and J 4 bases, leaving 21 bases between the germline ends. In DNA, the CDR3 is TGTGCCAGCAGTCCCTTGGGGGCGGGAGAAGTATACGAGCAGTACTTC. As protein: CASSPLGAGEVYEQYF.

This chain uses TRBV12-3 or TRBV12-4 with TRBJ2-1; D is undetermined. The CDR3 length is 12 residues. V was trimmed by 7 bases and J by 7 bases, leaving 11 bases between them. CDR3 protein: CASTARLNEQFF. The DNA of the CDR3 is TGTGCCAGCACCGCCCGGCTAAATGAGCAGTTCTTC.

The J gene is TRBJ2-2, the V gene TRBV4-2, with D maybe TRBD1 (8 bases). V was cut by 4 bases and J by 5 bases, with 17 bases left in between. The CDR3 is 16 amino acids. Germline lookup yields CDR1 LGHNA and CDR2 YNFKEQ. The CDR3: CASSPRTGRVTGELFF. The CDR3 nucleotides read TGTGCCAGCAGCCCCCGGACAGGGAGGGTGACCGGGGAGCTGTTTTTT.

This clone has just a few counts. This chain links TRBV4-1 with TRBJ2-7, with TRBD2 matching over 12 bases. V trimming: 0 bases; J trimming: 2 bases; junction bases outside the gene matches: 11. CDR1 and CDR2 (germline): MGHRA, YSYEKL. The CDR3 runs to 19 residues. The CDR3 DNA follows: TGCGCCAGCAGCCAAGATCGGGTACTAGCGGGAGGCACCCCCTACGAGCAGTACTTC. It yields the protein CASSQDRVLAGGTPYEQYF.

Only one count was recorded for this clone. The genes are TRBV6-5 and TRBJ1-4; TRBD1 matches at 8 bases. The germline V gene has CDR1 MNHEY and CDR2 SVGAGI. The V and J ends lost 2 bases and 8 bases, in that order; junction bases with no gene match: 4. This CDR3 region has 14 residues. CDR3 nucleotides: TGTGCCAGCAGTTACGGGACAGGAAGGGAAAAACTGTTTTTT. Translated: CASSYGTGREKLFF.

The chain's CDR3 is CASSPKQAGPANTGELFF. DNA for the CDR3: TGTGCCAGCAGCCCGAAGCAGGCGGGACCCGCGAACACCGGGGAGCTGTTTTTT. V gene TRBV7-8 combines with J gene TRBJ2-2; possible D gene TRBD2, 6 bases. Trimming took 5 bases from V and 0 from J, leaving 19 bases between them. This CDR3 has 18 amino acids. CDR1 is SGHVS, CDR2 FQNEAQ, per germline.

The chain uses TRBV10-3 and TRBJ2-1; either TRBD1 or TRBD2 may fit D (6 bases each). Trimming pared 6 bases from V and 7 bases from J, leaving 13 bases between. This CDR3 has 13 amino acids. The V gene's germline CDR1 is ENHRY and CDR2 SYGVKD. The CDR3 region is CAISQGGPNEQFF. CDR3 sequence (DNA): TGTGCCATCAGCCAAGGGGGGCCGAATGAGCAGTTCTTC.

V and J are TRBV6-5 and TRBJ2-7; 8 nucleotides match TRBD2. V lost 2 bases, J lost 3 bases, and 6 bases stayed unmatched. Germline CDR1 and CDR2: MNHEY and SVGAGI. This CDR3 spans 15 amino acids. The CDR3 bases are TGTGCCAGCAGTTACGGGGGACTAGGCGGCTACGAGCAGTACTTC. Its protein is CASSYGGLGGYEQYF.

This chain links TRBV5-6 with TRBJ2-7; 10 bases line up with TRBD1. In germline, CDR1 is SGHDT, CDR2 YYEEEE. The V gene end was trimmed by 4 bases and the J gene end by 3 bases; junction bases not matched to a gene: 7. This CDR3 comprises 15 residues. The CDR3 DNA sequence: TGTGCCAGCAGCCCCCTCGGACAGGGGGACTACGAGCAGTACTTC. Translation: CASSPLGQGDYEQYF.

The gene calls are TRBV5-5 and TRBJ2-7; D is uncertain. The CDR3 has 12 amino acids. V lost 5 bases and J lost 3, with 9 bases in between. Germline assignment: CDR1 SGHKS and CDR2 YYEKEE (reference sequence). The CDR3 here is CASSLEIYEQYF. The CDR3 nucleotides are TGTGCCAGCAGTCTCGAGATCTACGAGCAGTACTTC.

J is TRBJ2-7 and V is TRBV19; D gene unclear. Germline-derived CDR1 and CDR2 are LNHDA and SQIVND (reference sequence). The CDR3 is 13 residues long. V lost 5 bases and J 6 bases, leaving 14 bases between the germline ends. CDR3: CASSVQGAGEQYF. The CDR3, as DNA: TGTGCCAGTAGTGTTCAAGGTGCTGGCGAGCAGTACTTC.

The rearrangement uses TRBV7-2 and TRBJ1-6; D perhaps matches TRBD1 (5 bases). The germline V gene has CDR1 SGHTA and CDR2 FQGNSA. Trimming removed 2 bases from V and 0 bases from J, with 8 bases in between. This CDR3 region has 16 residues. Written as DNA, the CDR3 is TGTGCCAGCAGCTTACGACAGATCTCCTATAATTCACCCCTCCACTTT. Its translation: CASSLRQISYNSPLHF. The variable domain in full, completed from reference TRBV7-2 and TRBJ1-6, reads GAGVSQSPSNKVTEKGKDVELRCDPISGHTALYWYRQSLGQGLEFLIYFQGNSAPDKSGLPSDRFSAERTGGSVSTLTIQRTQQEDSAVYLCASSLRQISYNSPLHFGNGTRLTVT.

This chain connects TRBV7-9 to TRBJ1-3; D unresolved. Deletions cut 3 bases from V and 0 bases from J, with 6 bases between. The CDR3 has 14 amino acids. Germline CDR1 SEHNR, CDR2 FQNEAQ (reference sequence). The CDR3 coding sequence is TGTGCCAGCAGCTTGGGCATCTCTGGAAACACCATATATTTT. This encodes CASSLGISGNTIYF.

The J gene is TRBJ1-1, the V gene TRBV30, with D tentatively TRBD1 (5 bases). Trimming removed 3 bases from V and 3 bases from J, with 17 bases in between. The CDR3 is made up of 15 amino acids. Germline loops: CDR1 GTSNPN, CDR2 SVGIG (reference sequence). CDR3 DNA sequence: TGTGCCTGGAGGAGGGACTCCCTGGGGTACACTGAAGCTTTCTTT. This translates into CAWRRDSLGYTEAFF.

The V gene is TRBV6-2 or TRBV6-3, the J gene TRBJ1-4; possible D gene TRBD1, 6 bases. The CDR3 runs to 18 residues. Germline V gives CDR1 MNHEY, CDR2 SVGEGT. Trimming left V 6 bases short and J 4 bases short, with 24 bases between. The CDR3 DNA sequence: TGTGCCAGCAGCTTGGACAGCCCAACCGCTCGAAATAATGAAAAACTGTTTTTT. Protein: CASSLDSPTARNNEKLFF.

The genes are TRBV7-8 and TRBJ1-3; D is unclear. Germline V gene data show CDR1 as SGHVS and CDR2 as FQNEAQ. CDR3 length: 15 amino acids. The V end was cut by 5 bases, the J end by 0 bases, with 11 bases between. The CDR3, as DNA: TGTGCCAGCAGCAAGACGGGAAGCTCTGGAAACACCATATATTTT. Encoded protein: CASSKTGSSGNTIYF.

This clone was observed once. The chain carries TRBV18 and TRBJ2-2; a weak D match, TRBD2 (5 bases). The CDR3 spans 16 residues. The germline V and J ends were trimmed by 0 bases and 6 bases, with 14 bases remaining between them. Per germline, CDR1 KGHSH and CDR2 LQKENI. The DNA for the CDR3 is TGTGCCAGCTCACCACCGAGGGTCGGGCGTCCCGGGGAGCTGTTTTTT. Protein: CASSPPRVGRPGELFF.

As DNA, the CDR3 is TGTGCCAGTAGTGTGGACAGTGATCAGCCCCAGCATTTT. As protein: CASSVDSDQPQHF. The chain couples TRBV19 to TRBJ1-5, with a tentative D call TRBD1 (6 bases). Germline values: CDR1 LNHDA, CDR2 SQIVND (reference sequence). Trimming shortened V by 5 bases and J by 5 bases, and 10 bases separated the two germline ends. This CDR3 comprises 13 residues. The full variable domain, in which reference TRBV19 and TRBJ1-5 provide the parts outside the CDR3, is DGGITQSPKYLFRKEGQNVTLSCEQNLNHDAMYWYRQDPGQGLRLIYYSQIVNDFQKGDIAEGYSVSREKKESFPLTVTSAQKNPTAFYLCASSVDSDQPQHFGDGTRLSIL.

The chain uses TRBV5-1 and TRBJ1-6; perhaps TRBD1 as D (6 bases). The germline V gene encodes CDR1 SGHRS and CDR2 YFSETQ. Trimming pared 0 bases from V and 5 bases from J, leaving 9 bases between. The CDR3 extends over 15 amino acids. CDR3 region: CASSLDRANNSPLHF. The CDR3 bases are TGCGCCAGCAGCTTGGACAGGGCCAATAATTCACCCCTCCACTTT.

The chain has TRBV19 and TRBJ1-1, with D hard to call. V lost 4 bases to trimming and J lost 0 bases, with 9 bases between them. Germline CDR1 is LNHDA and CDR2 is SQIVND (reference sequence). The CDR3 spans 14 residues. The CDR3 sequence is CASSTGVLNTEAFF. CDR3 bases: TGTGCCAGTAGTACCGGGGTTCTGAACACTGAAGCTTTCTTT.

V usage is TRBV2 and J usage is TRBJ1-2; TRBD1 might be the D (5 bases). The CDR3 has 14 amino acids. Trimming took 3 bases from V and 4 from J, leaving 12 bases between them. Germline loops: CDR1 SNHLY, CDR2 FYNNEI. The CDR3 here is CASSDRAGAYGYTF. The CDR3 DNA follows: TGTGCCAGCAGTGACAGGGCCGGGGCCTATGGCTACACCTTC.